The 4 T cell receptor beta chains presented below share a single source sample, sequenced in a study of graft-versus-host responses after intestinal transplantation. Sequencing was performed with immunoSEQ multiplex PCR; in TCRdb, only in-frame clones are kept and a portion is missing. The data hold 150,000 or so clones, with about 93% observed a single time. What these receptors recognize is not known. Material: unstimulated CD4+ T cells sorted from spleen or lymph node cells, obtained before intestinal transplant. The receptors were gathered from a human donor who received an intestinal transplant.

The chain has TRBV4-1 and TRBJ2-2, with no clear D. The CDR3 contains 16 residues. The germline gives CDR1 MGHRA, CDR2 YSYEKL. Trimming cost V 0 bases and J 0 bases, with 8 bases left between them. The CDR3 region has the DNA TGCGCCAGCAGCCAAGAGGTACGAGCGAACACCGGGGAGCTGTTTTTT. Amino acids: CASSQEVRANTGELFF.

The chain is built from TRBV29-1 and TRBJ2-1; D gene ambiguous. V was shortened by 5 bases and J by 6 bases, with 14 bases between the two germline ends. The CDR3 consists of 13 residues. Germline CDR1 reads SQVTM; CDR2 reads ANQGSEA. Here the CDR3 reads CSVHRTIFNEQFF. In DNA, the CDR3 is TGCAGCGTTCACAGAACCATTTTCAATGAGCAGTTCTTC.

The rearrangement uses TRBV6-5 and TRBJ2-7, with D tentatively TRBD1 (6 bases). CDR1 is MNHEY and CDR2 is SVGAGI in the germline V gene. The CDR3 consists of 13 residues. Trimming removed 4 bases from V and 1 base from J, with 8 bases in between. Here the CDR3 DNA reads TGTGCCAGCAGTTCGACAGGTTCCTACGAGCAGTACTTC. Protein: CASSSTGSYEQYF.

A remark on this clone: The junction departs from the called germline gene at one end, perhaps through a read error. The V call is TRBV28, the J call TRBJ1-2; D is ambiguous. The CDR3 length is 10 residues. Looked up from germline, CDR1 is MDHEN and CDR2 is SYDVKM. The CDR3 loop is CASSTTEPSF. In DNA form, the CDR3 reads TGTGCCAGCAGTACTACTGAACCCAGCTTC.